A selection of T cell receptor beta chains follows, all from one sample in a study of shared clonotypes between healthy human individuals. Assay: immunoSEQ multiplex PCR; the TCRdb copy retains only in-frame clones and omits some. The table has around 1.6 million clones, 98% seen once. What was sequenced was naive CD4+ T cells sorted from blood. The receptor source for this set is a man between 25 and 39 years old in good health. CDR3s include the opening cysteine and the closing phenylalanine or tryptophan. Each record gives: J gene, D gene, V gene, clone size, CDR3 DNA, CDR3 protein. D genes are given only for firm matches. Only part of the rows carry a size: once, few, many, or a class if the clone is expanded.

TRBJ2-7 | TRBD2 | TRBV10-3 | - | TGTGCCATCAGTGAGGTCAGGGAGGGCGAGCAGTACTTC | CAISEVREGEQYF
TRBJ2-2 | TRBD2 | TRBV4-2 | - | TGTGCCAGCAGCCAAGATATGGGGGCCCGGGGTAGCGGGAGAAGGCACGGGGAGCTGTTTTTT | CASSQDMGARGSGRRHGELFF
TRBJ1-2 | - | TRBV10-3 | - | TGTGCCATCAGTGAAGAGCAGGGTGTGGGCTACACCTTC | CAISEEQGVGYTF
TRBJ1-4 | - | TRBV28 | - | TGTGCCAGCAGTTTACCTCTCGGTTTTAATGAAAAACTGTTTTTT | CASSLPLGFNEKLFF
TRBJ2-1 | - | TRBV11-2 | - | TGTGCCAGCAGCCCCCTTATTGAGCAGTTCTTC | CASSPLIEQFF
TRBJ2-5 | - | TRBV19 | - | TGTGCCAGTAGTATAGGGCAGGGCCAAGAGACCCAGTACTTC | CASSIGQGQETQYF
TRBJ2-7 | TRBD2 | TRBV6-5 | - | TGTGCCAGCAGCGAACAGCGGGAAAACTACGAGCAGTACTTC | CASSEQRENYEQYF
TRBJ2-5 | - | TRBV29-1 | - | TGCAGCGTTGAGGTACAGGCAGAGACCCAGTACTTC | CSVEVQAETQYF
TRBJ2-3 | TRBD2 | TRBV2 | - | TGTGCCAGCAGGGTTGGCCTAGCGGGCACAGATACGCAGTATTTT | CASRVGLAGTDTQYF
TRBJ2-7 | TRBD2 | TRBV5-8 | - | TGTGCCAGCAGCTTTTCTAGCGGGAGTCTTCCCTTC | CASSFSSGSLPF
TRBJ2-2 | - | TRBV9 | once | TGTGCCAGCAGGGGACTTTTCAACACCGGGGAGCTGTTTTTT | CASRGLFNTGELFF
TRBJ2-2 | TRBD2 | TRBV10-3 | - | TGTGCCGCACAGGGACTAGCGGGAGGTACCGGGGAGCTGTTTTTT | CAAQGLAGGTGELFF
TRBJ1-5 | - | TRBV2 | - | TGTGCCAGTTCGGGGGGTACGAGCAATCAGCCCCAGCATTTT | CASSGGTSNQPQHF
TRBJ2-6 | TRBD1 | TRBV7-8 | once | TGTGCCAGCAGCTTAGCGATGACAGGGGGACCTGGGGCCAACGTCCTGACTTTC | CASSLAMTGGPGANVLTF
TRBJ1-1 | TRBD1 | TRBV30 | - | TGTGCCTGGAGGGACAGGGGAGACACTGAAGCTTTCTTT | CAWRDRGDTEAFF
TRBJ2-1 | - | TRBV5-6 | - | TGTGCCAGCAGCTTGGCCACGTTATCCGGCGACTCCTACAATGAGCAGTTCTTC | CASSLATLSGDSYNEQFF
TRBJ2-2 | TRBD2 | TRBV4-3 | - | TGCGCCAGCAGCCAAGATAGTGGACTAGCGGGGTACACCGGGGAGCTGTTTTTT | CASSQDSGLAGYTGELFF
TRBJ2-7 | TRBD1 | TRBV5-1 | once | TGCGCCAGCAGCTACGGACAGGGACCCCGCGAGCAGTACTTC | CASSYGQGPREQYF
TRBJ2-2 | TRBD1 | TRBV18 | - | TGTGCCAGCGGTGGGACAGAGAACACCGGGGAGCTGTTTTTT | CASGGTENTGELFF
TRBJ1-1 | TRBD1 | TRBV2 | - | TGTGCCAGCAGCCCGACAGGGCACACTGAAGCTTTCTTT | CASSPTGHTEAFF
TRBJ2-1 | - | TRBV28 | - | TGTGCCAGCAGTTTTTTGCGGGCGGCCTACAATGAGCAGTTCTTC | CASSFLRAAYNEQFF
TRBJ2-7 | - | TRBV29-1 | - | TGCAGCGTTGGGGAGACCTACGAGCAGTACTTC | CSVGETYEQYF
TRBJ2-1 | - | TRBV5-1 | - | TGCGCCAGCAGCTTGAAAAGGACTGGGGGCGACAATGAGCAGTTCTTC | CASSLKRTGGDNEQFF
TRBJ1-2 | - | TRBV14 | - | TGTGCCAGCAGCCAAGATGGAACTCGCCTCTATGGCTACACCTTC | CASSQDGTRLYGYTF
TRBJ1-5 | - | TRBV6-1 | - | TGTGCCAGCAGTGAGGTTTGGCAGCCCCAGCATTTT | CASSEVWQPQHF
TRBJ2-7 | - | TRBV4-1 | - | TGCGCCAGCAGCCAGGGGAGCGAGGGCTGGTCCTACGAGCAGTACTTC | CASSQGSEGWSYEQYF
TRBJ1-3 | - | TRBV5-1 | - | TGCGCCAGCAGCCCCACCCGGACCGCTGGAAACACCATATATTTT | CASSPTRTAGNTIYF
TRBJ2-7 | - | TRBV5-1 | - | TGCGCCAGCAGCCCGGGTGGGGAAAGGGTGAGGGAGCAGTACTTC | CASSPGGERVREQYF
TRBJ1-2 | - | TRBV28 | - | TGTGCCAGCACCCCGTCTAACTATGGCTACACCTTC | CASTPSNYGYTF
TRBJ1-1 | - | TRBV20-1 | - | TGCAGTGCTTCCTACGCCAGGTGGGCTTTCTTT | CSASYARWAFF
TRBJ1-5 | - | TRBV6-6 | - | TGTGCCAGCAGCTCTTTTAGCAATCAGCCCCAGCATTTT | CASSSFSNQPQHF
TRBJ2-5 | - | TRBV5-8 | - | TGTGCCAGCAGCGGGGGAGTGAGAAAAGAGACCCAGTACTTC | CASSGGVRKETQYF
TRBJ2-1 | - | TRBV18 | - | TGTGCCAGCTCACCCTCGGCCCCGGCGGATGAGCAGTTCTTC | CASSPSAPADEQFF
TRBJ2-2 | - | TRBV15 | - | TGTGCCACCAGCAGTGGACTACAGTCAGCTGTGGACACCGGGGAGCTGTTTTTT | CATSSGLQSAVDTGELFF
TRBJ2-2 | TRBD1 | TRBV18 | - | TGTGCCAGCTCACCATGGGACAGAAGTAGCGGGGAGCTGTTTTTT | CASSPWDRSSGELFF
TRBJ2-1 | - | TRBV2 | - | TGTGCCAGCAGTGATTCTTGGCAGAACTACAATGAGCAGTTCTTC | CASSDSWQNYNEQFF
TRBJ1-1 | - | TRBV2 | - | TGTGCCAGCAGTGAAAGTACAGGGAAGGGGTACGCTGAAGCTTTCTTT | CASSESTGKGYAEAFF